These 15 T cell receptor beta chains originate from one sample sequenced in a study of T cell responses to AZD1222 COVID-19 vaccine. The assay was immunoSEQ multiplex PCR, and TCRdb's table has in-frame clones only and misses some. The sample contains about 110,000 clones, 94% of which appear only once. This specimen consisted of peripheral blood, obtained 28 days after the second AZD1222 dose. The receptors come from an adult who received the AZD1222 COVID-19 vaccine.

The genes are TRBV12-3 or TRBV12-4 and TRBJ1-6; D unresolved. Trimming cost V 3 bases and J 6 bases, with 6 bases left between them. The CDR3 has 13 residues. As DNA, the CDR3 is TGTGCCAGCAGTTTTGAGATTAATTCACCCCTCCACTTT. It codes for CASSFEINSPLHF.

The chain recombines TRBV12-5 with TRBJ2-3; TRBD1 aligns across 7 bases. Germline V gene lookup returns CDR1 LGHNT and CDR2 FRNRAP. The CDR3 covers 15 residues. After removal of 1 base from V and 5 bases from J, the junction contained 6 bases not matched to a gene. CDR3 sequence: CASGLGQGYLDTQYF. The CDR3 nucleotides are TGTGCTAGTGGTTTGGGACAGGGATATTTAGATACGCAGTATTTT.

V and J are TRBV4-1 and TRBJ2-7; perhaps TRBD1 as D (5 bases). The CDR3 is 14 amino acids. Between the trimmed V and J ends, which lost 0 bases and 6 bases, there was a span of 12 bases. Germline-derived CDR1 and CDR2 are MGHRA and YSYEKL. The DNA for the CDR3 is TGCGCCAGCAGCCAAGAACCCAGGGCGGTCGAGCAGTACTTC. It translates to CASSQEPRAVEQYF.

This clone was seen a single time. CDR3 protein: CASRDSRNTGELFF. The CDR3 region has the DNA TGTGCCAGCAGAGACAGTCGAAACACCGGGGAGCTGTTTTTT. V is TRBV25-1 and J is TRBJ2-2, with D possibly being TRBD1 (5 bases). The V gene lost 6 bases and the J gene lost 2 bases, with 10 bases spanning the gap. The CDR3 contains 14 residues. Germline V gene sequence: CDR1 MGHDK, CDR2 SYGVNS.

In regard to this clone: Different DNA sequences within this sample yield the same CDR3. The V call is TRBV5-1, the J call TRBJ1-1; TRBD1 might be the D (5 bases). CDR1 and CDR2 (germline): SGHRS, YFSETQ. The V and J ends lost 3 bases and 4 bases respectively, with 7 bases between them. CDR3 length: 12 residues. CDR3 sequence reads: CASSSGGTEAFF. The CDR3 nucleotides are TGCGCCAGCAGCTCCGGGGGCACTGAAGCTTTCTTT.

The J gene is TRBJ1-2, the V gene TRBV18; D is uncertain. V gave up 2 bases and J gave up 2 bases, with 6 bases separating them. The CDR3 contains 13 residues. Germline lookup yields CDR1 KGHSH and CDR2 LQKENI. The CDR3 bases are TGTGCCAGCTCACCAACGGAAAACTATGGCTACACCTTC. Protein sequence: CASSPTENYGYTF.

This clone appeared once. The CDR3 loop reads CASSLRGNTEAFF. In nucleotides, the CDR3 is TGTGCCAGCAGCTTGCGGGGGAACACTGAAGCTTTCTTT. The V gene is TRBV5-6, the J gene TRBJ1-1; no firm D call. This CDR3 has 13 amino acids. V was clipped by 1 base and J by 1 base, with 5 bases between them. The V gene's germline CDR1 is SGHDT and CDR2 YYEEEE.

The chain couples TRBV5-1 to TRBJ2-1; 11 bases align to TRBD2. The ends lost 2 bases at V and 7 bases at J; junction bases unmatched: 5. The germline V gene has CDR1 SGHRS and CDR2 YFSETQ. The CDR3 contains 15 residues. The CDR3 nucleotides read TGCGCCAGCAGCTTTGGGTTAGCGGGAGGGAATGAGCAGTTCTTC. Amino acid sequence: CASSFGLAGGNEQFF.

The gene calls are TRBV5-8 and TRBJ2-5, with D maybe TRBD1 (6 bases). Per the germline V gene, CDR1 is SGHTS and CDR2 is YDEGEE. With 2 bases removed from V and 9 bases from J, the gap between germline ends came to 14 bases. This CDR3 has 13 residues. The CDR3 region is CASSLQGPEAQYF. The CDR3, as DNA: TGTGCCAGCAGCTTACAGGGTCCGGAGGCCCAGTACTTC.

The chain carries TRBV2 and TRBJ1-1; the D is unclear. CDR1 and CDR2 (germline): SNHLY, FYNNEI. Trimming removed 5 bases from V and 1 base from J, with 14 bases in between. CDR3 length equals 15 residues. CDR3 loop: CASSLERTGNTEAFF. CDR3 nucleotide sequence: TGTGCCAGCAGTTTGGAGCGGACGGGGAACACTGAAGCTTTCTTT.

This clone was detected once. The rearrangement links TRBV29-1 to TRBJ2-5; D may be TRBD2 (5 bases). V was clipped by 4 bases and J by 5 bases, with 17 bases between them. The CDR3 covers 14 residues. CDR1 is SQVTM and CDR2 is ANQGSEA in the germline V gene. Written as DNA, the CDR3 is TGCAGCGTTGGAGGGATTCTCAAGCGGGAGACCCAGTACTTC. Its protein is CSVGGILKRETQYF.

The CDR3 loop is CASSLGRLNTEAFF. The CDR3 DNA follows: TGTGCCAGCAGCTTGGGCAGATTGAACACTGAAGCTTTCTTT. The rearrangement uses TRBV5-8 and TRBJ1-1; D gene unclear. The CDR3 runs 14 residues. Trimming took 0 bases from V and 0 from J, leaving 6 bases between them. Germline V gives CDR1 SGHTS, CDR2 YDEGEE.

This clone was seen only a few times. The chain combines TRBV19 with TRBJ1-2; D ambiguous. V shed 3 bases and J shed 1 base, with 6 bases lying between them. This CDR3 region has 13 residues. The germline V gene encodes CDR1 LNHDA and CDR2 SQIVND (reference sequence). CDR3 amino acids: CASSMDRNYGYTF. CDR3 nucleotide sequence: TGTGCCAGTAGTATGGATCGTAACTATGGCTACACCTTC.

As concerns this clone: Other DNA variants within this sample encode the same CDR3. V gene TRBV18 combines with J gene TRBJ1-5, with 7 bases matching TRBD1. In germline, CDR1 is KGHSH, CDR2 LQKENI. With 6 bases clipped from V and 5 bases from J, the junction kept 7 bases outside the gene matches. CDR3 size: 14 residues. CDR3 residues: CASSPDRRDQPQHF. Here the CDR3 DNA reads TGTGCCAGCTCCCCGGACAGGAGGGATCAGCCCCAGCATTTT.

This chain links TRBV12-3 or TRBV12-4 with TRBJ1-2; 9 nucleotides line up with TRBD1. The V and J ends lost 5 bases and 7 bases, in that order; junction bases with no gene match: 5. This CDR3 contains 13 residues. The CDR3 DNA follows: TGTGCCAGCAGTCCGGGACAGGGACTTGGCTACACCTTC. Residues: CASSPGQGLGYTF.